This T cell receptor beta chain was observed in a study of T cells in Graves' hyperthyroidism and ophthalmopathy. Lactation, pregnancy, other autoimmune disease or uncontrolled infection led to exclusion of patients. This clonotype came up a few times. Amplification yielded TCR beta CDR3 regions, with RNA transcripts as the source. Initially, a first-round RT-PCR of the TCR CDR3 employed the HTBI primer set. TCRdb analysed the multiplex PCR reads with MiXCR anew, one entry per CDR3 protein. The repertoire holds some 50,000 distinct CDR3 sequences, with about half as singletons. The CDR3 extends over 16 amino acids. The junction had 7 bases not matched to a gene; V was cut back by 3 bases and J by 2 bases. Germline CDR1 MNHEY, CDR2 SMNVEV (reference sequence).

The clonotype originates from a woman between 45 and 60 years old with Graves' ophthalmopathy. The specimen was blood. The chain couples TRBV27 to TRBJ2-7; 10 bases are shared with TRBD1. CDR3 residues: CASSLVRTGGPYEQYF. Here the CDR3 DNA reads TGTGCCAGCAGTTTGGTGAGGACAGGGGGTCCCTACGAGCAGTACTTC.